This T cell receptor (beta chain) came from a study of early T cells in non-severe SARS-CoV-2 infection. The V end lost 5 bases, the J end lost 7 bases, and 18 bases lay between the germline ends. Germline lookup yields CDR1 SGHVS and CDR2 FQNEAQ. This CDR3 has 15 amino acids. TCRdb reprocessed the 5' RACE reads via MiXCR and lists one record per CDR3 protein. Of tens of thousands of distinct CDR3 sequences listed, 12% are singletons. This clonotype has just a few counts. The receptor was derived from an adult who was a healthcare worker with PCR-confirmed SARS-CoV-2 infection or an uninfected control (not recorded which). The chain carries TRBV7-8 and TRBJ1-5; the D gene is possibly TRBD1 (6 bases). Sequencing was done on a sample of whole blood. Here the CDR3 reads CASSTYRAAGQPQHF. The CDR3 DNA follows: TGTGCCAGCAGCACTTACAGGGCCGCTGGCCAGCCCCAGCATTTT.